This TCR beta chain was recorded in a study of tumor-infiltrating lymphocytes in primary liver carcinoma. Blood RNA came from unsorted whole blood; germline DNA was also extracted. CDR3 length equals 11 residues. Germline V CDR1 and CDR2: SGHAT, FQNNGV. TCR beta cDNA was reverse-transcribed from roughly 0.45 ug of total RNA. The reaction used a constant-region primer and ProtoScript II reverse transcriptase. Employing slightly modified ARM-PCR, three nested multiplex PCR rounds were run, and these gave rise to the TCR beta libraries. The two initial PCR rounds, nine to eleven cycles each, used TRBV1-TRBV30 forward and C-beta reverse primers. One entry per CDR3 protein results from TCRdb running MiXCR on the multiplex PCR reads. Of some 190,000 distinct CDR3 sequences in the sample, about 55% were seen once. Comments on this clonotype: Mismatch with germline at one junction end may stem from a read error.

The sequencing sample was made of peripheral blood. The clonotype originates from a man in his forties with primary liver carcinoma and hepatitis B virus infection. V gene TRBV11-2 combines with J gene TRBJ2-1, with D hard to call. The CDR3 is CASNLTVEQFF. CDR3 DNA sequence: TGTGCCAGCAACTTAACAGTTGAGCAGTTCTTC.